Listed here are 26 T cell receptor beta chains from one sample, sequenced in a study of blood T cell repertoires in COVID-19. Some clones are missing from TCRdb's copy, which holds only in-frame ones; the method was immunoSEQ multiplex PCR. This sample carries roughly 96,000 clones, about four fifths of them seen once, and the ten largest clones take more than 15%. The sequenced sample consisted of peripheral blood. Source of these receptors: a man older than 75 with acute or convalescent COVID-19.

The chain links TRBV4-1 to TRBJ1-2; the match to TRBD1 covers 9 bases. With 6 bases clipped from V and 4 bases from J, the junction kept 9 bases outside the gene matches. The CDR3 spans 15 residues. Germline V gene sequence: CDR1 MGHRA, CDR2 YSYEKL. In DNA form, the CDR3 reads TGCGCCAGCAGACAACCGGGACAGGGCTCCTATGGCTACACCTTC. Translated, it gives CASRQPGQGSYGYTF.

The chain is built from TRBV7-2 and TRBJ1-3; 7 nucleotides align to TRBD1. The CDR3 is 14 residues long. CDR1 is SGHTA and CDR2 is FQGNSA in the germline V gene. The trim removed 5 bases at V and 7 bases at J, leaving 8 bases unmatched. This chain's CDR3 is CASSPQGGRNTIYF. CDR3 nucleotide sequence: TGTGCCAGCAGCCCCCAGGGGGGCCGGAACACCATATATTTT.

The rearrangement joins TRBV7-9 to TRBJ2-2; 16 positions match TRBD2. CDR1 and CDR2 from the germline V gene are SEHNR and FQNEAQ (reference sequence). The CDR3 is 19 amino acids. V trimming: 4 bases; J trimming: 3 bases; junction bases outside the gene matches: 8. The CDR3: CASSSSGLAGGLDTGELFF. The CDR3 nucleotides are TGTGCCAGCAGCTCCTCGGGACTAGCGGGGGGGCTGGACACCGGGGAGCTGTTTTTT.

The chain employs TRBV7-6 and TRBJ1-5; D possibly corresponds to TRBD1 (6 bases). V was cut by 1 base and J by 4 bases, with 14 bases left in between. The CDR3 runs 16 residues. Germline-derived CDR1 and CDR2 are SGHVS and FNYEAQ. The CDR3 bases are TGTGCCAGCAGCTTAGGCCCCCGGGGGGCTAATCAGCCCCAGCATTTT. It specifies CASSLGPRGANQPQHF.

The CDR3 sequence is CAWSWTGRYQPQHF. The CDR3 coding sequence is TGTGCCTGGAGTTGGACAGGGCGGTACCAGCCCCAGCATTTT. The V gene is TRBV30, the J gene TRBJ1-5; 8 bases map to TRBD1. Germline-derived CDR1 and CDR2 are GTSNPN and SVGIG (reference sequence). There are 14 residues in the CDR3. Trimming took 2 bases from V and 7 from J; bases not matched to a gene: 7. The full variable domain, rest sourced from reference TRBV30 and TRBJ1-5, is SQTIHQWPATLVQPVGSPLSLECTVEGTSNPNLYWYRQAAGRGLQLLFYSVGIGQISSEVPQNLSASRPQDRQFILSSKKLLLSDSGFYLCAWSWTGRYQPQHFGDGTRLSIL.

CDR3 sequence (DNA): TGTGCCAGCAGCTTCGGACAGGGGGCGGCCCAGTACTTC. This translates into CASSFGQGAAQYF. The genes are TRBV7-2 and TRBJ2-5; 11 positions match TRBD1. CDR1 SGHTA and CDR2 FQGNSA come from the germline V gene. This CDR3 is built from 13 residues. The V gene end was trimmed by 3 bases and the J gene end by 9 bases; junction bases not matched to a gene: 3.

V gene TRBV19 combines with J gene TRBJ1-5; 9 nucleotides align to TRBD1. The CDR3 contains 13 residues. The germline gives CDR1 LNHDA, CDR2 SQIVND (reference sequence). Trimming took 11 bases from V and 6 from J; bases not matched to a gene: 8. CDR3 amino acids: CAGGTGWRQPQHF. CDR3 nucleotides: TGTGCCGGAGGGACAGGGTGGCGTCAGCCCCAGCATTTT.

The chain recombines TRBV7-2 with TRBJ1-4; D is perhaps TRBD1 (6 bases). Germline assignment: CDR1 SGHTA and CDR2 FQGNSA. V gave up 6 bases and J gave up 7 bases, with 15 bases separating them. CDR3 length: 14 amino acids. CDR3 coding DNA: TGTGCCAGCAGTTCAGGGGCGAAGGGTGAAAAACTGTTTTTT. Translation gives CASSSGAKGEKLFF.

This clone has a single count. The chain carries TRBV11-2 and TRBJ2-2; 10 positions match TRBD1. The CDR3 runs 15 residues. Germline V CDR1 and CDR2: SGHAT, FQNNGV. V shed 1 base, J shed 7 bases, and the junction held 3 bases outside the gene matches. The CDR3 nucleotides read TGTGCCAGCAGCTTAGGGACAGGGGGATTCGGGGAGCTGTTTTTT. This sequence encodes CASSLGTGGFGELFF.

The chain carries TRBV19 and TRBJ2-5, with 7 bases matching TRBD1. J lost 3 bases, V lost 5 bases, and 9 bases had no gene match. Per germline, CDR1 LNHDA and CDR2 SQIVND (reference sequence). The CDR3 contains 15 residues. CDR3 in amino acids: CASSRPGTEKETQYF. The CDR3 bases are TGTGCCAGTAGTCGGCCCGGGACAGAAAAAGAGACCCAGTACTTC.

This clone was detected many times. The V and J genes are TRBV3-1 (or the pseudogene TRBV3-2) and TRBJ1-3; no clear D gene. Germline V CDR1 and CDR2: LGHDT, YNNKEL (reference sequence). V shed 1 base and J shed 1 base, with 5 bases lying between them. The CDR3 sequence is 14 residues long. CDR3 loop: CASSQAFSGNTIYF. The CDR3 DNA reads as TGTGCCAGCAGCCAAGCATTTTCTGGAAACACCATATATTTT.

V gene TRBV6-1 combines with J gene TRBJ1-5; tentatively, D is TRBD1 (6 bases). There are 16 residues in the CDR3. The V end lost 4 bases, the J end lost 1 base, and 14 bases lay between the germline ends. Germline V gene data show CDR1 as MNHNS and CDR2 as SASEGT. The CDR3 sequence: CASSATGLWSNQPQHF. The CDR3 nucleotides are TGTGCCAGCAGTGCCACAGGGTTATGGAGCAATCAGCCCCAGCATTTT.

V is TRBV6-2 or TRBV6-3 and J is TRBJ1-1, with D possibly matching TRBD1 (5 bases). The CDR3 covers 15 residues. V was cut by 5 bases and J by 1 base, with 14 bases left in between. Germline lookup yields CDR1 MNHEY and CDR2 SVGEGT. CDR3 DNA sequence: TGTGCCAGCAGTACGGGGGGTCATAGGAACACTGAAGCTTTCTTT. It codes for CASSTGGHRNTEAFF.

The chain combines TRBV5-8 with TRBJ2-1, with 8 bases aligning to TRBD1. V was clipped by 1 base and J by 4 bases; unmatched bases: 4. Germline CDR1 and CDR2: SGHTS and YDEGEE. This CDR3 has 15 amino acids. The CDR3 reads CASSLNRGFYNEQFF. The CDR3, as DNA: TGTGCCAGCAGCTTGAACAGGGGGTTTTACAATGAGCAGTTCTTC.

Turning to this clone: An end of the junction differs from the germline gene, which may be a read error. The CDR3 is CASSQGAASYEQYF. In nucleotides, the CDR3 is TGTGCTAGCAGCCAAGGGGCAGCTTCCTACGAGCAGTACTTC. V and J are TRBV7-7 and TRBJ2-7; perhaps TRBD1 as D (5 bases). CDR1 is SSHAT and CDR2 is FNYEAQ in the germline V gene (reference sequence). The CDR3 runs 14 residues. Full variable domain (remainder filled in from reference TRBV7-7 and TRBJ2-7): GAGVSQSPRYKVTKRGQDVTLRCDPISSHATLYWYQQALGQGPEFLTYFNYEAQPDKSGLPSDRFSAERPEGSISTLTIQRTEQRDSAMYRCASSQGAASYEQYFGPGTRLTVT.

The CDR3 sequence is CASSSGQGNNSPLHF. The CDR3 DNA sequence: TGTGCCAGCAGCTCGGGACAGGGGAACAATTCACCCCTCCACTTT. The chain carries TRBV11-2 and TRBJ1-6; 10 bases are shared with TRBD1. This CDR3 region has 15 residues. Germline V gives CDR1 SGHAT, CDR2 FQNNGV. The J segment lost 7 bases and the V segment lost 4 bases, leaving 4 bases of the junction unmatched.

The CDR3 loop reads CASKPAEGTERKSPLHF. The CDR3 DNA sequence: TGTGCCAGCAAACCAGCCGAAGGGACAGAGCGAAAATCACCCCTCCACTTT. The V gene is TRBV2, the J gene TRBJ1-6; 7 bases map to TRBD1. The germline CDR1 and CDR2 sequences are SNHLY and FYNNEI. This CDR3 has 17 residues. The ends lost 7 bases at V and 10 bases at J; junction bases unmatched: 19.

CDR3 sequence: CASNLAGGFPGTDTQYF. CDR3 nucleotides: TGTGCCAGCAACCTAGCGGGGGGCTTCCCTGGCACAGATACGCAGTATTTT. The chain is built from TRBV5-4 and TRBJ2-3; 11 bases match TRBD2. This CDR3 is 17 amino acids long. Germline CDR1 is SGHNT and CDR2 is YYREEE (reference sequence). The V gene end was trimmed by 6 bases and the J gene end by 1 base; junction bases not matched to a gene: 10.

This clone was observed once. The chain uses TRBV10-3 and TRBJ1-2, with 12 bases matching TRBD1. In germline, CDR1 is ENHRY, CDR2 SYGVKD. Trimming removed 6 bases from V and 6 bases from J; junction bases left unmatched: 14. The CDR3 consists of 17 residues. CDR3 sequence (DNA): TGTGCCATCAGACCGGGACAGGGGGCAGCGGGAAGTCATGGCTACACCTTC. It encodes CAIRPGQGAAGSHGYTF.

J is TRBJ1-2 and V is TRBV28; the match to TRBD1 covers 9 bases. V dropped 4 bases and J dropped 2; count of bases not matched to a gene: 5. The CDR3 has 15 residues. The germline V gene has CDR1 MDHEN and CDR2 SYDVKM. The CDR3 protein is CASSSTGGVNYGYTF. The CDR3 nucleotides read TGTGCCAGCAGTTCGACAGGGGGTGTAAACTATGGCTACACCTTC.

CDR3 bases: TGTGCCAGCAGTGACTCCTACGGTAATGGCTACACCTTC. It specifies CASSDSYGNGYTF. The chain joins TRBV6-4 to TRBJ1-2; D gene ambiguous. The CDR3 is 13 amino acids. Germline assignment: CDR1 MRHNA and CDR2 SNTAGT. Trimming pared 0 bases from V and 6 bases from J, leaving 8 bases between.

This rearrangement joins TRBV5-1 to TRBJ2-3, with no clear D. From germline, CDR1 is SGHRS and CDR2 YFSETQ. V lost 1 base, J lost 0 bases, and 6 bases lay in between. CDR3 length equals 14 residues. This CDR3 reads CASSLQTSTDTQYF. The DNA for the CDR3 is TGCGCCAGCAGCTTGCAGACTAGCACAGATACGCAGTATTTT.

J is TRBJ1-1 and V is TRBV7-8, with D tentatively TRBD1 (5 bases). V lost 4 bases to trimming and J lost 1 base, with 10 bases between them. The germline V gene has CDR1 SGHVS and CDR2 FQNEAQ. This CDR3 spans 14 amino acids. CDR3 DNA sequence: TGTGCCAGCAGCTCGGGGGGACGGAACACTGAAGCTTTCTTT. This encodes CASSSGGRNTEAFF.

CDR3 residues: CASSPRTVSSYEQYF. The CDR3 DNA reads TGTGCCAGCTCACCAAGAACTGTGAGCTCCTACGAGCAGTACTTC. This rearrangement joins TRBV18 to TRBJ2-7; no reliable D call. CDR1 is KGHSH and CDR2 is LQKENI in the germline V gene. CDR3 size: 15 residues. V lost 2 bases and J lost 0, with 11 bases in between.

V and J are TRBV30 and TRBJ2-2, with 10 bases that match TRBD2. Looked up from germline, CDR1 is GTSNPN and CDR2 is SVGIG (reference sequence). The CDR3 covers 15 residues. The V gene end was trimmed by 2 bases and the J gene end by 4 bases; junction bases not matched to a gene: 4. The CDR3 loop is CAWSPASGSTGELFF. The DNA for the CDR3 is TGTGCCTGGAGTCCGGCTAGCGGGAGCACCGGGGAGCTGTTTTTT.

The rearrangement links TRBV6-2 or TRBV6-3 to TRBJ2-7; no clear D gene. V lost 0 bases and J 10 bases, leaving 13 bases between the germline ends. The CDR3 covers 13 residues. From germline, CDR1 is MNHEY and CDR2 SVGEGT. Written as DNA, the CDR3 is TGTGCCAGCAGTTACTCGGAGTCGCAACGACAGTACTTC. Residues: CASSYSESQRQYF.